These 27 T cell receptor beta chains share one sample of origin, sequenced in a study of blood T cell repertoires in COVID-19. Libraries were prepared by immunoSEQ multiplex PCR; TCRdb keeps only in-frame clonotypes and omits some of them. The data contain over 150,000 clones, 70% to 85% of them singletons. Sequencing was carried out using PBMCs or T cells enriched from blood (not recorded which). Receptors were obtained from a woman younger than 45 who had recovered from COVID-19.

CDR3 protein: CASSQTGVGYTF. The CDR3 nucleotides read TGTGCCAGCAGCCAAACAGGGGTCGGCTACACCTTC. V usage is TRBV6-5 and J usage is TRBJ1-2; 7 bases are shared with TRBD1. V was pared by 6 bases and J by 8 bases, with 6 bases of the junction left unmatched. This CDR3 comprises 12 residues. Germline V CDR1 and CDR2: MNHEY, SVGAGI.

The CDR3 loop reads CASSYHRQGWNTEAFF. The DNA of the CDR3 is TGTGCCAGCAGTTACCACCGACAGGGATGGAACACTGAAGCTTTCTTT. This chain joins TRBV6-5 and TRBJ1-1, with 7 bases that match TRBD1. The CDR3 spans 16 residues. V dropped 2 bases and J dropped 1; count of bases not matched to a gene: 7. Germline V lookup: CDR1 MNHEY, CDR2 SVGAGI.

The V and J genes are TRBV28 and TRBJ1-2; no clear D gene. Germline V gene lookup returns CDR1 MDHEN and CDR2 SYDVKM. Trimming left V 5 bases short and J 7 bases short, with 17 bases between. The CDR3 sequence is 14 residues long. CDR3 coding DNA: TGTGCCAGCAGTCCGGCTGGTCGGGGTGGTGGCTACACCTTC. Amino acids: CASSPAGRGGGYTF.

This chain connects TRBV7-8 to TRBJ1-4; the match to TRBD1 covers 7 bases. The CDR3 consists of 14 residues. The V gene's germline CDR1 is SGHVS and CDR2 FQNEAQ. The V and J ends lost 4 bases and 7 bases, in that order; junction bases with no gene match: 6. This CDR3 reads CASSSTGMAEKLFF. DNA of the CDR3: TGTGCCAGCAGCTCGACAGGGATGGCTGAAAAACTGTTTTTT.

The chain combines TRBV29-1 with TRBJ2-1; 10 positions agree with TRBD2. The germline V gene encodes CDR1 SQVTM and CDR2 ANQGSEA. The trim removed 5 bases at V and 3 bases at J, leaving 4 bases unmatched. This CDR3 comprises 14 residues. The CDR3 DNA sequence: TGCAGCGTTTCTGGGACTAGCGACTACAATGAGCAGTTCTTC. Translated, it gives CSVSGTSDYNEQFF.

Notes on this clone: A junction end diverges from the germline sequence, so it may reflect a read error. This chain connects TRBV19 to TRBJ1-2; possible D gene TRBD1, 5 bases. The V gene's germline CDR1 is LNHDA and CDR2 SQIVND (reference sequence). The CDR3 has 13 amino acids. The CDR3 sequence is CASSIGANFGYTF. The DNA of the CDR3 is TGTGCCAGTAGTATTGGGGCCAACTTTGGCTACACCTTC.

This chain joins TRBV2 and TRBJ2-3; D is unclear. The ends were cut back, 6 bases at V and 6 bases at J, with 10 bases in the middle. Germline V gives CDR1 SNHLY, CDR2 FYNNEI. The CDR3 spans 12 residues. In nucleotides, the CDR3 is TGTGCCAGCAGACGCCGCGCCGATACGCAGTATTTT. This translates into CASRRRADTQYF.

This rearrangement joins TRBV6-5 to TRBJ2-7; perhaps TRBD2 as D (6 bases). With 2 bases removed from V and 7 bases from J, the gap between germline ends came to 15 bases. This CDR3 spans 14 amino acids. The germline gives CDR1 MNHEY, CDR2 SVGAGI. The CDR3 loop is CASSYRRARREQYF. The CDR3, as DNA: TGTGCCAGCAGTTACCGGAGGGCCCGTCGGGAGCAGTACTTC.

DNA for the CDR3: TGTGCCAGCAGCGTAGATGCAGGGGGTGAAAAACTGTTTTTT. It yields the protein CASSVDAGGEKLFF. The genes are TRBV9 and TRBJ1-4, with 7 nucleotides matching TRBD1. The germline V gene encodes CDR1 SGDLS and CDR2 YYNGEE. This CDR3 region has 14 residues. J was trimmed by 7 bases and V by 0 bases; bases with no gene match: 3.

The rearrangement uses TRBV23-1 and TRBJ1-5; the D gene is possibly TRBD1 (5 bases). TRBV23-1 qualifies as an ORF whose function is uncertain. Between the trimmed V and J ends, which lost 10 bases and 0 bases, there was a span of 22 bases. The CDR3 is 17 amino acids. CDR3 amino acids: CATVDTIPFYSNQPQHF. DNA for the CDR3: TGCGCCACCGTGGACACCATTCCCTTCTATAGCAATCAGCCCCAGCATTTT.

The chain joins TRBV6-1 to TRBJ2-1, with 7 bases matching TRBD1. The CDR3 runs 15 residues. J lost 4 bases, V lost 3 bases, and 6 bases had no gene match. CDR1 and CDR2 from the germline V gene are MNHNS and SASEGT. CDR3 coding DNA: TGTGCCAGCAGTGAGGGACAGAGATATTACAATGAGCAGTTCTTC. Encoded protein: CASSEGQRYYNEQFF.

V and J are TRBV6-5 and TRBJ1-5, with 9 bases that match TRBD1. The ends lost 7 bases at V and 0 bases at J; junction bases unmatched: 4. This CDR3 has 15 amino acids. CDR1 is MNHEY and CDR2 is SVGAGI in the germline V gene. This CDR3 is CASMWDRASNQPQHF. CDR3 DNA: TGTGCCAGCATGTGGGACAGGGCTAGCAATCAGCCCCAGCATTTT.

The gene calls are TRBV6-1 and TRBJ1-2, with a tentative D call TRBD1 (6 bases). The CDR3 spans 15 residues. Germline CDR1 is MNHNS and CDR2 is SASEGT. The V end lost 2 bases, the J end lost 4 bases, and 14 bases lay between the germline ends. CDR3 in amino acids: CASSERGIPIYGYTF. The CDR3 DNA reads as TGTGCCAGCAGTGAAAGGGGGATCCCGATCTATGGCTACACCTTC.

This clone was detected once. This chain connects TRBV2 to TRBJ2-1, with D perhaps TRBD2 (5 bases). This CDR3 contains 15 residues. Looked up from germline, CDR1 is SNHLY and CDR2 is FYNNEI. The V and J ends lost 6 bases and 3 bases respectively, with 15 bases between them. The CDR3 DNA sequence: TGTGCCAGCAGACCCGGACTTTTTTTCTACAATGAGCAGTTCTTC. Amino acids: CASRPGLFFYNEQFF. Based on the CDR3 plus reference TRBV2 and TRBJ2-1, the full variable domain is EPEVTQTPSHQVTQMGQEVILRCVPISNHLYFYWYRQILGQKVEFLVSFYNNEISEKSEIFDDQFSVERPDGSNFTLKIRSTKLEDSAMYFCASRPGLFFYNEQFFGPGTRLTVL.

The V gene is TRBV7-9, the J gene TRBJ2-2; TRBD1 might be the D (6 bases). The germline V and J ends were trimmed by 7 bases and 6 bases, with 12 bases remaining between them. This CDR3 has 13 residues. Germline V gene lookup returns CDR1 SEHNR and CDR2 FQNEAQ (reference sequence). CDR3 sequence (DNA): TGTGCCAGCACCCTTAGGGGGTCCGGGGAGCTGTTTTTT. The encoded protein is CASTLRGSGELFF.

This clone appeared a few times. V gene TRBV3-1 (or the pseudogene TRBV3-2) combines with J gene TRBJ1-5; 7 bases align to TRBD1. CDR1 and CDR2 (germline): LGHDT, YNNKEL (reference sequence). The CDR3 sequence is 15 residues long. V was pared by 1 base and J by 3 bases, with 3 bases of the junction left unmatched. CDR3 DNA sequence: TGTGCCAGCAGCCAAGGAGGGGGCATCAATCAGCCCCAGCATTTT. This gives the protein CASSQGGGINQPQHF.

The gene calls are TRBV5-4 and TRBJ1-1, with a weak D call TRBD1 (6 bases). This CDR3 region has 12 residues. The V end lost 4 bases, the J end lost 8 bases, and 12 bases lay between the germline ends. CDR1 is SGHNT and CDR2 is YYREEE in the germline V gene (reference sequence). The chain's CDR3 is CASSTTGTEAFF. The DNA for the CDR3 is TGTGCCAGCAGCACAACAGGGACCGAAGCTTTCTTT. The complete variable domain, with remaining parts taken from reference TRBV5-4 and TRBJ1-1, reads ETGVTQSPTHLIKTRGQQVTLRCSSQSGHNTVSWYQQALGQGPQFIFQYYREEENGRGNFPPRFSGLQFPNYSSELNVNALELDDSALYLCASSTTGTEAFFGQGTRLTVV.

The chain uses TRBV18 and TRBJ1-2; D is possibly TRBD1 (5 bases). The CDR3 has 14 residues. The germline CDR1 and CDR2 sequences are KGHSH and LQKENI. With 8 bases removed from V and 4 bases from J, the gap between germline ends came to 17 bases. The CDR3, as DNA: TGTGCCAGCCCCGCCCAAGACAGCCGCTATGGCTACACCTTC. This sequence encodes CASPAQDSRYGYTF.

The chain is built from TRBV2 and TRBJ1-1, with D unclear. Germline assignment: CDR1 SNHLY and CDR2 FYNNEI. This CDR3 has 12 amino acids. V was pared by 6 bases and J by 3 bases, with 8 bases between. CDR3 sequence reads: CASRGRYTEAFF. CDR3 sequence (DNA): TGTGCCAGCAGGGGGAGGTACACTGAAGCTTTCTTT.

The chain joins TRBV21-1 to TRBJ1-1; TRBD1, as called in the table, went unchecked against the DNA. TRBV21-1 is given as a pseudogene. The CDR3 runs 15 residues. The CDR3 DNA is TGTGCCAGCAGCAAAGGTGGGCAGGGGCGAACTGAAGCTTTCTTT. This sequence encodes CASSKGGQGRTEAFF.

The table lists this clone with a count of one. The chain uses TRBV29-1 and TRBJ1-6; D possibly corresponds to TRBD1 (5 bases). The V end lost 6 bases, the J end lost 6 bases, and 15 bases lay between the germline ends. The CDR3 loop spans 14 amino acids. CDR1 is SQVTM and CDR2 is ANQGSEA in the germline V gene. The CDR3 loop is CSVGGERANSPLHF. In nucleotides, the CDR3 is TGCAGCGTGGGGGGGGAGCGGGCTAATTCACCCCTCCACTTT. The full variable domain, with the rest looked up from reference TRBV29-1 and TRBJ1-6, is SAVISQKPSRDICQRGTSLTIQCQVDSQVTMMFWYRQQPGQSLTLIATANQGSEATYESGFVIDKFPISRPNLTFSTLTVSNMSPEDSSIYLCSVGGERANSPLHFGNGTRLTVT.

This clone was counted only a few times. J is TRBJ1-2 and V is TRBV5-6, with D hard to call. Germline lookup yields CDR1 SGHDT and CDR2 YYEEEE. The V gene lost 0 bases and the J gene lost 4 bases, with 7 bases spanning the gap. The CDR3 runs 13 residues. In DNA form, the CDR3 reads TGTGCCAGCAGCTTGGACAATTCCTATGGCTACACCTTC. Translation: CASSLDNSYGYTF.

In its sample, this clone was seen a few times. This chain uses TRBV29-1 with TRBJ1-2, with TRBD1 matching over 8 bases. With V trimmed by 3 bases and J by 4 bases, 7 bases remained unmatched. This CDR3 contains 14 residues. Germline assignment: CDR1 SQVTM and CDR2 ANQGSEA. DNA of the CDR3: TGCAGCGTTGAGGGCAGGGGGCGTCTCTATGGCTACACCTTC. Translation gives CSVEGRGRLYGYTF.

The chain carries TRBV20-1 and TRBJ2-7; TRBD1 matches 9 bases. Per the germline V gene, CDR1 is DFQATT and CDR2 is SNEGSKA (reference sequence). The CDR3 has 15 residues. The junction had 8 bases not matched to a gene; V was cut back by 3 bases and J by 2 bases. The CDR3 here is CSASPGTGKAYEQYF. The CDR3 bases are TGCAGTGCTAGTCCCGGGACAGGGAAGGCCTACGAGCAGTACTTC.

CDR3 in amino acids: CASSHRKVQAGGQNGELFF. CDR3 bases: TGTGCCAGCAGCCATCGAAAGGTTCAAGCGGGAGGGCAGAACGGGGAGCTGTTTTTT. V and J are TRBV3-1 (or the pseudogene TRBV3-2) and TRBJ2-2; 10 bases are shared with TRBD2. V dropped 3 bases and J dropped 7; count of bases not matched to a gene: 17. This CDR3 has 19 amino acids. The germline V gene encodes CDR1 LGHDT and CDR2 YNNKEL (reference sequence).

This sequence joins TRBV6-5 and TRBJ1-4, with D perhaps TRBD1 (5 bases). CDR1 and CDR2 from the germline V gene are MNHEY and SVGAGI. The CDR3 is made up of 13 amino acids. Trimming removed 0 bases from V and 8 bases from J, with 7 bases in between. CDR3 loop: CASSYSGGEKLFF. The CDR3 nucleotides are TGTGCCAGCAGTTACTCCGGGGGGGAAAAACTGTTTTTT.

This chain joins TRBV5-6 and TRBJ1-6, with D possibly matching TRBD1 (6 bases). Trimming cost V 4 bases and J 10 bases, with 18 bases left between them. CDR3 size: 15 residues. Germline V gene sequence: CDR1 SGHDT, CDR2 YYEEEE. The CDR3 DNA is TGTGCCAGCAGCAGACCGGGACACATAGCCTCACCCCTCCACTTT. Translated: CASSRPGHIASPLHF.